The entry below gives a single T cell receptor beta chain sequence along with its context. Its antigen is not known. This record comes from a study of CD8 T cells in Susac syndrome. Whole-study findings and limits: A relatively small number of individuals underwent TCR sequencing and HLA analysis.

After removal of 3 bases from V and 1 base from J, the junction contained 3 bases not matched to a gene. Germline loops: CDR1 SGHRS, CDR2 YFSETQ. CDR3 size: 16 residues. Random hexamers were used to reverse transcribe an amount of about 0.45 to 1 ug RNA. Amplification of TCR beta CDR3 used immunoSEQ multiplex PCR across 54 Vbeta and 13 Jbeta. One entry per CDR3 protein results from TCRdb running MiXCR on the immunoSEQ multiplex PCR reads. Here the sample spans about 120,000 distinct CDR3 sequences, 85% to 95% being singletons. Peripheral blood CD8+ and CD4+ T cells were profiled by TCR beta sequencing. TEMRA cells were FACS-enriched, unlike CD8+ and CD4+ T cells, which were negatively isolated.

This clonotype originated in a human donor in good health. This rearrangement joins TRBV5-1 to TRBJ2-5, with 13 bases fitting TRBD2. Sequencing was carried out using CD8+ T cells from PBMCs. The DNA for the CDR3 is TGCGCCAGCAGCTCGGGGACTAGCGGGACCCAAGAGACCCAGTACTTC. Translation gives CASSSGTSGTQETQYF.